This T cell receptor beta chain was sequenced during a study of beta chain features in type 1 diabetes. This CDR3 contains 15 residues. V gave up 3 bases and J gave up 2 bases, with 11 bases separating them. Germline-derived CDR1 and CDR2 are KGHSH and LQKENI. Every donor had blood drawn once into heparin, roughly 110 mL on average. Sorting that relied on CD45RO/CCR7/CD25/CD127/CD95/CD27 yielded CD4+ naive, central memory, regulatory and stem cell-like memory cells. Expressed TCRB transcripts were sequenced, since all the RNA that had been isolated was reverse transcribed. Repertoires were generated with immunoSEQ multiplex PCR, while TCRdb's copy carries only in-frame clones and drops some. Altogether hundreds of thousands of clones are present, around 30% being singletons, with the ten largest covering 0.05% to 0.07%.

The sequencing input was naive CD4+ T cells from blood. The V call is TRBV18, the J call TRBJ2-1; no definite D call. The TCR sequence derives from a man between 18 and 35 years old in good health. The CDR3 here is CASSPLTPAYNEQFF. Here the CDR3 DNA reads TGTGCCAGCTCACCCCTGACGCCGGCCTACAATGAGCAGTTCTTC.